Below are 8 T cell receptor beta chains sequenced from a single sample in a study of blood T cell repertoires in COVID-19. The assay was immunoSEQ multiplex PCR, and TCRdb's table has in-frame clones only and misses some. The data contain about 75,000 clones, more than 70% of them singletons. The sequenced sample was peripheral blood. The receptors were sampled from a human donor in a cohort sampled during active COVID-19.

This clone has just a few counts. The V gene is TRBV5-4, the J gene TRBJ1-2; D possibly corresponds to TRBD1 (5 bases). Trimming cost V 2 bases and J 8 bases, with 13 bases left between them. The CDR3 totals 13 residues. Per germline, CDR1 SGHNT and CDR2 YYREEE (reference sequence). The CDR3 DNA sequence: TGTGCCAGCAGCTTCCAGCAGGACATGGGCTACACCTTC. Translation gives CASSFQQDMGYTF.

This rearrangement joins TRBV12-3 or TRBV12-4 to TRBJ2-1; 7 bases are a match to TRBD1. This CDR3 is built from 13 residues. V lost 10 bases, J lost 4 bases, and 7 bases stayed unmatched. In DNA form, the CDR3 reads TGTGCCACCCAAGGGACAGCGTACAATGAGCAGTTCTTC. This translates into CATQGTAYNEQFF.

The chain links TRBV20-1 to TRBJ2-2; 8 positions agree with TRBD2. The CDR3 is 15 amino acids. After removal of 6 bases from V and 7 bases from J, the junction contained 13 bases not matched to a gene. In germline, CDR1 is DFQATT, CDR2 SNEGSKA (reference sequence). CDR3 nucleotides: TGCAGTGCCAGTTCGGGACTAGGAATGGGCGGGGAGCTGTTTTTT. Encoded protein: CSASSGLGMGGELFF.

The chain carries TRBV6-1 and TRBJ1-6; D perhaps matches TRBD1 (6 bases). Deletions cut 2 bases from V and 7 bases from J, with 9 bases between. Germline V gene data show CDR1 as MNHNS and CDR2 as SASEGT. CDR3 length: 14 amino acids. For the CDR3, the DNA is TGTGCCAGCAGTGAATATGGACAGAATTCACCCCTCCACTTT. Translating it yields CASSEYGQNSPLHF.

This rearrangement joins TRBV9 to TRBJ2-7, with a weak D call TRBD2 (7 bases). V was shortened by 6 bases and J by 13 bases, with 29 bases between the two germline ends. Germline CDR1 is SGDLS and CDR2 is YYNGEE. The CDR3 length is 15 residues. The CDR3 spells CASTARPGGPDEDYF. CDR3 nucleotides: TGTGCCAGCACCGCGCGGCCCGGGGGGCCTGACGAGGATTACTTC.

Written as DNA, the CDR3 is TGTGCCTGTTGGCAGGGCGTCTCCGGAGGGGCACCCCTCCACTTT. It codes for CACWQGVSGGAPLHF. This rearrangement joins TRBV30 to TRBJ1-6; tentatively, D is TRBD1 (5 bases). Germline V gene lookup returns CDR1 GTSNPN and CDR2 SVGIG (reference sequence). V was shortened by 6 bases and J by 11 bases, with 23 bases between the two germline ends. The CDR3 runs to 15 residues.

This clone was recorded once. The gene calls are TRBV6-6 and TRBJ2-3, with D hard to call. Trimming stripped 8 bases from V and 0 bases from J, with 6 bases between. Germline V gene sequence: CDR1 MNHNY, CDR2 SVGAGI (reference sequence). The CDR3 contains 12 residues. This CDR3 reads CASALSTDTQYF. CDR3 nucleotides: TGTGCCAGCGCCCTAAGCACAGATACGCAGTATTTT.

V usage is TRBV5-4 and J usage is TRBJ2-7, with D possibly being TRBD1 (6 bases). Germline V gives CDR1 SGHNT, CDR2 YYREEE (reference sequence). The CDR3 extends over 15 amino acids. Trimming cost V 4 bases and J 4 bases, with 18 bases left between them. The CDR3 reads CASSNPGHGTYEQYF. As DNA, the CDR3 is TGTGCCAGCAGCAATCCGGGACATGGGACATACGAGCAGTACTTC. The variable domain in full, completed from reference TRBV5-4 and TRBJ2-7, reads ETGVTQSPTHLIKTRGQQVTLRCSSQSGHNTVSWYQQALGQGPQFIFQYYREEENGRGNFPPRFSGLQFPNYSSELNVNALELDDSALYLCASSNPGHGTYEQYFGPGTRLTVT.